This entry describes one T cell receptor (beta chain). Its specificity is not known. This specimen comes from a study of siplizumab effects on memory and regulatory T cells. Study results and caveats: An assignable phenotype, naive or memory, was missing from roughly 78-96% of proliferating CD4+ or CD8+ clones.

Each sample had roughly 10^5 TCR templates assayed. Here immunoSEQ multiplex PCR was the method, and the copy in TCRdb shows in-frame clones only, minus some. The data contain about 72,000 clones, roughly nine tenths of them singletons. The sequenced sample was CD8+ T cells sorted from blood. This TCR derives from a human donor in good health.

For the CDR3, the DNA is TGTGCCAGTAGTCGAGGTGTCTATGGCTACACCTTC. Translated: CASSRGVYGYTF. The V call is TRBV19, the J call TRBJ1-2; D is unresolved. Germline V gene data show CDR1 as LNHDA and CDR2 as SQIVND (reference sequence). The CDR3 runs 12 residues. Trimming took off 5 bases at V and 4 bases at J, with 8 bases between the two ends.